The rows below give T cell receptor beta chains drawn from one sample of a study of blood T cell repertoires in COVID-19. Produced via immunoSEQ multiplex PCR; TCRdb's table is partial and in-frame only. The sample has 150,000 to 200,000 clones; around four fifths are singletons. The sample was peripheral blood. These receptors originate from a woman between 65 and 79 years old with COVID-19, enrolled during active disease. The CDR3 runs from the conserved cysteine through the conserved F or W. Expanded clones are given a class, and other clones once, few, many or no size at all.

v_gene | abundance | len | CDR3aa
TRBV7-8 | . | 16 | CASSLETSGRYNEQFF
TRBV5-8 | few | 14 | CASRNQLGNEKLFF
TRBV18 | . | 15 | CASSRGQGAAYEQYF
TRBV15 | . | 15 | CATSRDGQGSYEQYF
TRBV30 | . | 16 | CAWSGGTGWYSETQYF
TRBV19 | once | 15 | CASSMQGAYTGELFF
TRBV3-1/TRBV3-2 | once | 15 | CASSQPGHGVVGYTF
TRBV5-6 | . | 13 | CASSQGQVGEQFF
TRBV5-1 | . | 14 | CASSLRSSGNTIYF
TRBV3-1/TRBV3-2 | few | 16 | CASSQRSGGSNQPQHF
TRBV28 | . | 15 | CASRDRALFNQPQHF
TRBV2 | . | 13 | CASRIPEGYGYTF
TRBV28 | once | 13 | CASSFRQDGEAFF
TRBV19 | . | 15 | CASSPRRSSGNTIYF
TRBV28 | . | 14 | CASRQGIRDQPQHF
TRBV24-1 | once | 16 | CATSGGVGSGANVLTF
TRBV7-9 | . | 16 | CASSLAMGQGGTEAFF
TRBV6-6 | . | 13 | CASSSMAGNTIYF
TRBV5-6 | few | 14 | CASSLHTGNYEAFF
TRBV3-1/TRBV3-2 | . | 12 | CASSPQGNTIYF
TRBV11-3 | . | 15 | CASSAGTASGNTIYF
TRBV19 | . | 13 | CASSMSTNTEAFF
TRBV5-1 | . | 14 | CASSLTGAGYEQYF
TRBV20-1 | . | 11 | CRLQGGNEQFF
TRBV6-4 | . | 15 | CASSDSNSRFSTQYF
TRBV11-3 | . | 15 | CASSSRGNTAGELFF
TRBV10-1 | . | 17 | CASSESGTSYSNQPQHF
TRBV4-2 | few | 18 | CASSQDQLGTMNTGELFF
TRBV6-5 | . | 13 | CASRERAPTEAFF
TRBV3-1/TRBV3-2 | . | 15 | CASSLAGFYNSPLHF
TRBV3-1/TRBV3-2 | . | 14 | CASSRRQGSEPQHF
TRBV30 | . | 11 | CAWRTGYEQYF
TRBV3-1/TRBV3-2 | . | 16 | CASSQDRQGRGSPLHF
TRBV18 | . | 15 | CASSPPPAGVNEQFF
TRBV27 | . | 17 | CASSFPGLAGLYNEQFF
TRBV19 | . | 14 | CASSIDRTSYGYTF
TRBV11-2 | . | 14 | CASSLGASVETQYF
TRBV10-3 | once | 17 | CAISESVSGGDTDTQYF
TRBV5-5 | . | 14 | CASSRPEGTVGYTF
TRBV28 | . | 12 | CASRNRNSPLHF
TRBV7-3 | . | 15 | CASSLRGTREGGYTF
TRBV5-4 | . | 15 | CASSYPGQGGETQYF
TRBV5-1 | . | 13 | CASNDQRQGEQFF
TRBV7-9 | . | 13 | CASEAWGEDEQFF
TRBV7-9 | . | 12 | CASSLVNSPLHF
TRBV5-8 | . | 16 | CASSVTGTVMNTEAFF
TRBV14 | . | 15 | CASSQDRRGLYGYTF
TRBV2 | . | 17 | CASRTGKTSPSTDTQYF
TRBV5-1 | . | 13 | CASSLDSYQPQHF
TRBV5-6 | . | 16 | CASSLVPSRSYNEQFF
TRBV20-1 | . | 11 | CSGGDAKTQYF
TRBV5-4 | . | 19 | CASSPGQGLAGGPYNEQFF
TRBV21-1 | . | 14 | CASGRDRGGQPQHF
TRBV10-3 | . | 17 | CAISDPTRSGLGTEAFF
TRBV5-1 | . | 17 | CASSLDASGGYTDTQYF
TRBV5-4 | few | 14 | CASSLGRPTDTQYF
TRBV6-5 | . | 16 | CASSYAPGGNTGELFF
TRBV6-5 | . | 15 | CASGRQGSSYNEQFF
TRBV30 | . | 14 | CAWGEGLENQPQHF
TRBV5-1 | . | 15 | CASSFLSGRGNIQYF